This T cell receptor beta chain was recorded in a study of blood T cell repertoires in COVID-19. The overall study: The study drew acute and convalescent COVID-19 samples from the United States, Italy and Spain. The cDNA or gDNA used as material had been derived from T cells, B-cell-depleted T cells, or PBMCs.

CDR1 MNHEY and CDR2 SMNVEV come from the germline V gene (reference sequence). This CDR3 region has 14 residues. V lost 0 bases and J 6 bases, leaving 11 bases between the germline ends. The authors' processing: Estimated nucleated cell counts came from reference gene primer amplification. TCRdb's table, derived via immunoSEQ multiplex PCR, lists solely in-frame clones and lacks some. V and J calls and clone size come straight from that table; D and trimming were deduced from the DNA. The table has over 200,000 clones, over 80% seen once. The TCR comes from a young man with COVID-19, enrolled during active disease. V gene TRBV27 combines with J gene TRBJ1-2, with unresolved D. Sequenced: peripheral blood. CDR3 sequence (DNA): TGTGCCAGCAGTTTATCCCATGAGGCAGATGGCTACACCTTC. It yields the protein CASSLSHEADGYTF.